These 12 T cell receptor beta chains originate from one sample sequenced in a study of control samples from healthy donors and cancer patients. Sequencing used immunoSEQ multiplex PCR; TCRdb keeps in-frame clones, though not all of them. The sample lists about 150,000 clones, over 90% seen once, with around 2.5% in the top ten. Sequencing input: blood. The receptors originated from a man in his fifties or sixties in good health.

J is TRBJ2-1 and V is TRBV12-5, with a tentative D call TRBD2 (6 bases). The V end lost 4 bases, the J end lost 0 bases, and 10 bases lay between the germline ends. Germline V CDR1 and CDR2: LGHNT, FRNRAP. The CDR3 spans 15 residues. CDR3 in amino acids: CASGSGGTSYNEQFF. CDR3 coding DNA: TGTGCTAGTGGTTCTGGCGGGACCTCCTACAATGAGCAGTTCTTC.

The chain has TRBV5-4 and TRBJ2-1; TRBD1 agrees at 9 bases. CDR1 is SGHNT and CDR2 is YYREEE in the germline V gene (reference sequence). CDR3 length: 16 amino acids. Trimming cost V 0 bases and J 2 bases; bases outside gene matches: 3. The CDR3 sequence is CASSLGGQGPYNEQFF. Here the CDR3 DNA reads TGTGCCAGCAGCTTGGGGGGACAGGGCCCCTACAATGAGCAGTTCTTC.

The rearrangement links TRBV11-3 to TRBJ1-3, with D hard to call. Trimming cost V 9 bases and J 1 base, with 13 bases left between them. The CDR3 has 14 residues. Per the germline V gene, CDR1 is SGHNT and CDR2 is YENEEA. In DNA form, the CDR3 reads TGTGCCAGAAAATGGAGGATGTCTGGAAACACCATATATTTT. Translating it yields CARKWRMSGNTIYF.

The chain carries TRBV20-1 and TRBJ1-2; TRBD1 matches at 7 bases. CDR1 is DFQATT and CDR2 is SNEGSKA in the germline V gene (reference sequence). V shed 4 bases and J 4 bases; nucleotides not matched to a gene: 0. The CDR3 length is 11 residues. The CDR3, as DNA: TGCAGTGCTACAGGGGGCTATGGCTACACCTTC. This gives the protein CSATGGYGYTF.

J is TRBJ1-1 and V is TRBV2; possibly TRBD1 for D (5 bases). This CDR3 region has 14 residues. V was cut by 5 bases and J by 7 bases, with 17 bases left in between. Per germline, CDR1 SNHLY and CDR2 FYNNEI. CDR3 DNA: TGTGCCAGCAGTTCCAGGGTGGGGCAGGTTGAAGCTTTCTTT. This encodes CASSSRVGQVEAFF.

The chain couples TRBV19 to TRBJ1-6; D possibly corresponds to TRBD1 (5 bases). This CDR3 contains 14 residues. Trimming removed 3 bases at V and 7 bases at J, with 10 bases between. The germline V gene encodes CDR1 LNHDA and CDR2 SQIVND (reference sequence). CDR3 region: CASSIGRENSPLHF. The DNA of the CDR3 is TGTGCCAGTAGTATCGGCAGGGAGAATTCACCCCTCCACTTT.

CDR3 loop: CASSTLAAEEQFF. The CDR3 coding sequence is TGTGCCAGCAGTACCCTAGCGGCAGAGGAGCAGTTCTTC. The chain recombines TRBV7-3 with TRBJ2-1; 7 bases agree with TRBD2. V dropped 6 bases and J dropped 10; count of bases not matched to a gene: 9. The germline gives CDR1 SGHTA, CDR2 FQGTGA. The length of the CDR3 is 13 residues.

The chain joins TRBV6-1 to TRBJ1-2, with D unclear. The CDR3 runs to 12 residues. Germline CDR1 is MNHNS and CDR2 is SASEGT. The germline V and J ends were trimmed by 3 bases and 6 bases, with 8 bases remaining between them. In DNA, the CDR3 is TGTGCCAGCAGTGATAGGGTGGATGGCTACACCTTC. It translates to CASSDRVDGYTF.

This chain joins TRBV6-5 and TRBJ2-5; TRBD2 agrees at 15 bases. J gave up 4 bases and V 1 base, and 1 base lay outside the gene matches. The CDR3 totals 16 residues. Germline CDR1 and CDR2: MNHEY and SVGAGI. The DNA of the CDR3 is TGTGCCAGCAGTTACTTGGGACTAGCGGGAGGAGAGACCCAGTACTTC. It specifies CASSYLGLAGGETQYF.

This chain connects TRBV11-2 to TRBJ1-1; D remains ambiguous. The CDR3 contains 13 residues. Germline loops: CDR1 SGHAT, CDR2 FQNNGV. V was clipped by 5 bases and J by 11 bases, with 18 bases between them. CDR3 sequence: CASSVPQPLGAFF. The CDR3, as DNA: TGTGCCAGCAGCGTCCCACAGCCCCTTGGGGCTTTCTTT. The full variable domain, rest sourced from reference TRBV11-2 and TRBJ1-1, is EAGVAQSPRYKIIEKRQSVAFWCNPISGHATLYWYQQILGQGPKLLIQFQNNGVVDDSQLPKDRFSAERLKGVDSTLKIQPAKLEDSAVYLCASSVPQPLGAFFGQGTRLTVV.

V and J are TRBV4-1 and TRBJ1-1; no definite D call. V was trimmed by 1 base and J by 0 bases, leaving 9 bases between them. CDR1 is MGHRA, CDR2 YSYEKL, per germline. There are 15 residues in the CDR3. CDR3 in DNA: TGCGCCAGCAGCCAAGTAGGCAGTATGAACACTGAAGCTTTCTTT. Its translation: CASSQVGSMNTEAFF.

This chain joins TRBV7-9 and TRBJ2-7, with TRBD2 identical over 8 bases. This CDR3 has 16 amino acids. V lost 5 bases to trimming and J lost 5 bases; unmatched junction nucleotides: 14. Germline loops: CDR1 SEHNR, CDR2 FQNEAQ (reference sequence). CDR3: CASSLSFGTSEDEQYF. CDR3 DNA sequence: TGTGCCAGCAGCCTTTCGTTCGGGACTAGTGAAGACGAGCAGTACTTC.